This passage covers 13 T cell receptor beta chains from one sample sequenced in a study of blood T cell repertoires in COVID-19. Assay: immunoSEQ multiplex PCR; the TCRdb copy retains only in-frame clones and omits some. The sample lists roughly 52,000 clones, roughly 85% occurring once. Source material: peripheral blood. The receptor source for this set is a human donor in a cohort sampled during active COVID-19.

This chain connects TRBV7-3 to TRBJ2-2; 8 nucleotides agree with TRBD1. With V trimmed by 4 bases and J by 5 bases, 6 bases remained unmatched. CDR1 SGHTA and CDR2 FQGTGA come from the germline V gene. The CDR3 loop spans 15 amino acids. The CDR3 loop reads CASSSDRVGTGELFF. The CDR3, as DNA: TGTGCCAGCAGCTCGGACAGGGTGGGGACCGGGGAGCTGTTTTTT.

The CDR3 protein is CASSYASGGSYEQYF. The CDR3 nucleotides read TGTGCCAGCAGTTACGCTTCAGGGGGCAGTTACGAGCAGTACTTC. This sequence joins TRBV6-5 and TRBJ2-7, with 8 bases matching TRBD1. The CDR3 has 15 amino acids. V was clipped by 2 bases and J by 4 bases; unmatched bases: 7. Germline V CDR1 and CDR2: MNHEY, SVGAGI.

The chain is built from TRBV5-1 and TRBJ1-1; 8 positions agree with TRBD1. With 0 bases clipped from V and 1 base from J, the junction kept 2 bases outside the gene matches. Looked up from germline, CDR1 is SGHRS and CDR2 is YFSETQ. The CDR3 runs to 15 residues. The CDR3 nucleotides read TGCGCCAGCAGCTTGGGGACAGGGCAGAACACTGAAGCTTTCTTT. It encodes CASSLGTGQNTEAFF.

The gene calls are TRBV11-2 and TRBJ1-1, with D possibly TRBD1 on 6 matching bases. The CDR3 is made up of 17 amino acids. V was shortened by 3 bases and J by 0 bases, with 17 bases between the two germline ends. Germline V gives CDR1 SGHAT, CDR2 FQNNGV. The CDR3 loop reads CASSLGTGGRLNTEAFF. The CDR3 nucleotides read TGTGCCAGCAGCTTGGGGACGGGGGGGCGGTTGAACACTGAAGCTTTCTTT.

This sequence joins TRBV6-5 and TRBJ2-3, with 8 bases matching TRBD1. V lost 7 bases and J lost 2; bases outside the gene matches: 8. The CDR3 runs to 15 residues. In germline, CDR1 is MNHEY, CDR2 SVGAGI. CDR3 sequence: CASIFLTGATDTQYF. Written as DNA, the CDR3 is TGTGCCAGCATTTTTCTGACAGGGGCCACAGATACGCAGTATTTT.

V gene TRBV28 combines with J gene TRBJ2-7, with 12 nucleotides matching TRBD2. V was clipped by 9 bases and J by 2 bases; unmatched bases: 5. The CDR3 is 14 amino acids. CDR1 is MDHEN and CDR2 is SYDVKM in the germline V gene. CDR3 sequence (DNA): TGTGCCAGTTCGACTAGCGGGAGCACCTACGAGCAGTACTTC. Translated: CASSTSGSTYEQYF. The complete variable domain, with remaining parts taken from reference TRBV28 and TRBJ2-7, reads DVKVTQSSRYLVKRTGEKVFLECVQDMDHENMFWYRQDPGLGLRLIYFSYDVKMKEKGDIPEGYSVSREKKERFSLILESASTNQTSMYLCASSTSGSTYEQYFGPGTRLTVT.

The CDR3 nucleotides read TGTGCCAGCAGTTACTCTGGCGGGAGGGCGTATGAGCAGTTCTTC. It translates to CASSYSGGRAYEQFF. V usage is TRBV6-5 and J usage is TRBJ2-1, with TRBD2 matching 9 bases. This CDR3 comprises 15 residues. Looked up from germline, CDR1 is MNHEY and CDR2 is SVGAGI. The V and J ends lost 0 bases and 8 bases, in that order; junction bases with no gene match: 5.

The chain combines TRBV6-5 with TRBJ2-7, with TRBD1 matching over 7 bases. The CDR3 runs to 16 residues. CDR1 is MNHEY, CDR2 SVGAGI, per germline. V lost 2 bases to trimming and J lost 2 bases; unmatched junction nucleotides: 9. CDR3 region: CASSYRRTGYPYEQYF. The DNA for the CDR3 is TGTGCCAGCAGTTACCGTCGGACAGGTTATCCCTACGAGCAGTACTTC.

V gene TRBV4-3 combines with J gene TRBJ2-3; D possibly corresponds to TRBD1 (6 bases). CDR3 length equals 16 residues. The germline V gene has CDR1 LGHNA and CDR2 YSLEER. Deletions cut 2 bases from V and 2 bases from J, with 14 bases between. This CDR3 reads CASSQKGHQPTDTQYF. The CDR3 DNA sequence: TGCGCCAGCAGCCAAAAGGGACACCAGCCCACAGATACGCAGTATTTT.

This sequence joins TRBV9 and TRBJ2-1; 8 nucleotides align to TRBD1. This CDR3 has 14 amino acids. The V gene end was trimmed by 4 bases and the J gene end by 5 bases; junction bases not matched to a gene: 5. Per the germline V gene, CDR1 is SGDLS and CDR2 is YYNGEE. For the CDR3, the DNA is TGTGCCAGCAGCCCAGGACAGGGAGACAATGAGCAGTTCTTC. Translating it yields CASSPGQGDNEQFF.

The chain is built from TRBV5-1 and TRBJ2-1; TRBD2 agrees at 10 bases. The CDR3 covers 19 residues. V lost 0 bases, J lost 3 bases, and 12 bases stayed unmatched. Per the germline V gene, CDR1 is SGHRS and CDR2 is YFSETQ. For the CDR3, the DNA is TGCGCCAGCAGCTTGGTAGCTAGCGGGAGCCGCGACTTCTACAATGAGCAGTTCTTC. It yields the protein CASSLVASGSRDFYNEQFF.

This clone came up once. The rearrangement joins TRBV19 to TRBJ2-3; 9 positions match TRBD2. CDR3 length equals 15 residues. Germline lookup yields CDR1 LNHDA and CDR2 SQIVND (reference sequence). The junction had 8 bases not matched to a gene; V was cut back by 7 bases and J by 3 bases. The CDR3 DNA reads TGTGCCAGTATCGCCGGGACTAGCAGTACAGATACGCAGTATTTT. Amino acids: CASIAGTSSTDTQYF. The full variable domain, in which reference TRBV19 and TRBJ2-3 provide the parts outside the CDR3, is DGGITQSPKYLFRKEGQNVTLSCEQNLNHDAMYWYRQDPGQGLRLIYYSQIVNDFQKGDIAEGYSVSREKKESFPLTVTSAQKNPTAFYLCASIAGTSSTDTQYFGPGTRLTVL.

This clone was counted a few times. This chain connects TRBV9 to TRBJ1-2, with TRBD1 identical over 8 bases. Trimming cost V 5 bases and J 3 bases; bases outside gene matches: 6. CDR1 and CDR2 (germline): SGDLS, YYNGEE. The length of the CDR3 is 14 residues. The CDR3 bases are TGTGCCAGCAGGACTCCAGGGGGCGACTATGGCTACACCTTC. Amino acids: CASRTPGGDYGYTF.